One and the same sample provided the 28 T cell receptor beta chains below, sequenced in a study of blood T cell repertoires in COVID-19. The method was immunoSEQ multiplex PCR; TCRdb's version includes in-frame clones alone and lacks a portion of them. The data hold approximately 140,000 clones, with just under 85% observed a single time. Specimen: PBMCs or T cells enriched from blood (not recorded which). The receptors derive from a woman between 45 and 65 years old with acute COVID-19.

V and J are TRBV30 and TRBJ2-7; 9 bases are a match to TRBD2. Looked up from germline, CDR1 is GTSNPN and CDR2 is SVGIG (reference sequence). With V trimmed by 1 base and J by 4 bases, 8 bases remained unmatched. CDR3 length: 15 amino acids. The CDR3 loop is CAWSAKRGVGYEQYF. In DNA, the CDR3 is TGTGCCTGGAGTGCAAAGCGGGGGGTCGGGTACGAGCAGTACTTC.

The chain is built from TRBV19 and TRBJ2-7, with 14 bases identical to TRBD2. CDR1 is LNHDA and CDR2 is SQIVND in the germline V gene (reference sequence). Trimming removed 5 bases from V and 6 bases from J; junction bases left unmatched: 9. The CDR3 consists of 16 residues. CDR3: CASSPPGLAGALEQYF. Written as DNA, the CDR3 is TGTGCCAGTAGTCCGCCGGGACTAGCGGGAGCTCTCGAGCAGTACTTC.

The chain uses TRBV27 and TRBJ2-6, with TRBD1 identical over 10 bases. The CDR3 covers 18 residues. Trimming took 6 bases from V and 1 from J; bases not matched to a gene: 9. Germline-derived CDR1 and CDR2 are MNHEY and SMNVEV (reference sequence). Here the CDR3 DNA reads TGTGCCAGCAGGTCGAGGGGACAGGGGAGATCTGGGGCCAACGTCCTGACTTTC. This sequence encodes CASRSRGQGRSGANVLTF.

The chain employs TRBV4-1 and TRBJ2-1; the match to TRBD2 covers 10 bases. The trim removed 4 bases at V and 6 bases at J, leaving 6 bases unmatched. Germline values: CDR1 MGHRA, CDR2 YSYEKL. This CDR3 region has 15 residues. CDR3 nucleotide sequence: TGCGCCAGCAGCCGACTCCGGACTAGCGGCAATGAGCAGTTCTTC. This sequence encodes CASSRLRTSGNEQFF.

This clone has more than one count but fewer than ten. The J gene is TRBJ1-4, the V gene TRBV27; perhaps TRBD1 as D (5 bases). Trimming removed 5 bases from V and 5 bases from J, with 15 bases in between. The CDR3 loop spans 15 amino acids. The germline CDR1 and CDR2 sequences are MNHEY and SMNVEV (reference sequence). Here the CDR3 reads CASSRGWGENEKLFF. CDR3 nucleotides: TGTGCCAGCAGTCGGGGCTGGGGGGAAAATGAAAAACTGTTTTTT.

This sequence joins TRBV11-2 and TRBJ2-5; a possible D gene is TRBD1 (6 bases). The ends were cut back, 0 bases at V and 7 bases at J, with 12 bases in the middle. The CDR3 is 14 amino acids. The germline V gene has CDR1 SGHAT and CDR2 FQNNGV. The CDR3 nucleotides read TGTGCCAGCAGCTTAGATCAGGGGACGATGACCCAGTACTTC. Translation gives CASSLDQGTMTQYF.

The chain employs TRBV30 and TRBJ1-4; D perhaps matches TRBD1 (6 bases). From germline, CDR1 is GTSNPN and CDR2 SVGIG (reference sequence). CDR3 size: 14 residues. Trimming took off 2 bases at V and 6 bases at J, with 13 bases between the two ends. The CDR3 DNA reads as TGTGCCTGGAGTCACGTGGGGGGGCATGAAAAACTGTTTTTT. Its protein product is CAWSHVGGHEKLFF.

The chain recombines TRBV19 with TRBJ1-1; no clear D. The CDR3 contains 15 residues. Trimming pared 5 bases from V and 1 base from J, leaving 14 bases between. Germline CDR1 reads LNHDA; CDR2 reads SQIVND (reference sequence). CDR3 bases: TGTGCCAGTAGTCCCCCGAGGGCCGGGAACACTGAAGCTTTCTTT. Protein: CASSPPRAGNTEAFF. Filled out from reference TRBV19 and TRBJ1-1, the complete variable domain reads DGGITQSPKYLFRKEGQNVTLSCEQNLNHDAMYWYRQDPGQGLRLIYYSQIVNDFQKGDIAEGYSVSREKKESFPLTVTSAQKNPTAFYLCASSPPRAGNTEAFFGQGTRLTVV.

The rearrangement joins TRBV9 to TRBJ1-2; D not certain. CDR3 length: 15 amino acids. Germline V gene lookup returns CDR1 SGDLS and CDR2 YYNGEE. V lost 0 bases and J lost 4, with 13 bases in between. In DNA, the CDR3 is TGTGCCAGCAGCGTAGCTTCGGGTGATGGCTATGGCTACACCTTC. This translates into CASSVASGDGYGYTF.

This clone was seen more than once but under ten times. The gene calls are TRBV2 and TRBJ2-5, with D possibly TRBD1 on 5 matching bases. The CDR3 has 13 residues. Germline V gives CDR1 SNHLY, CDR2 FYNNEI. V was trimmed by 7 bases and J by 5 bases, leaving 14 bases between them. CDR3 coding DNA: TGTGCCAGCACTCCAGGGCTCTCGGAGACCCAGTACTTC. Its translation: CASTPGLSETQYF.

This chain links TRBV9 with TRBJ1-2, with D unresolved. Germline CDR1 SGDLS, CDR2 YYNGEE. The CDR3 sequence is 15 residues long. V was pared by 0 bases and J by 4 bases, with 13 bases between. CDR3 sequence reads: CASSVDVGAPYGYTF. DNA for the CDR3: TGTGCCAGCAGCGTAGATGTGGGCGCGCCCTATGGCTACACCTTC.

This sequence joins TRBV19 and TRBJ1-1; possibly TRBD1 for D (6 bases). This CDR3 has 12 amino acids. Germline lookup yields CDR1 LNHDA and CDR2 SQIVND (reference sequence). V lost 7 bases and J lost 1, with 7 bases in between. CDR3 sequence reads: CASKDRNTEAFF. Here the CDR3 DNA reads TGTGCCAGTAAGGACAGGAACACTGAAGCTTTCTTT.

CDR3 coding DNA: TGTGCCAGTAGCCGAGGGACAGGACAGAGGGAGACCCAGTACTTC. The encoded protein is CASSRGTGQRETQYF. The J gene is TRBJ2-5, the V gene TRBV19, with TRBD1 identical over 8 bases. The germline V gene encodes CDR1 LNHDA and CDR2 SQIVND (reference sequence). The CDR3 has 15 amino acids. Losses at the gene ends were 6 bases for V and 5 bases for J; bases not matched to a gene: 11. Variable domain in full (rest from reference TRBV19 and TRBJ2-5): DGGITQSPKYLFRKEGQNVTLSCEQNLNHDAMYWYRQDPGQGLRLIYYSQIVNDFQKGDIAEGYSVSREKKESFPLTVTSAQKNPTAFYLCASSRGTGQRETQYFGPGTRLLVL.

This clone was observed a few times. CDR3 DNA: TGTGCCAGCAGTGAAGGGAACGGCGGGGCCACTGAAGCTTTCTTT. Protein sequence: CASSEGNGGATEAFF. The chain has TRBV2 and TRBJ1-1; tentative D call: TRBD1 (5 bases). Trimming removed 1 base from V and 4 bases from J, with 13 bases in between. The CDR3 covers 15 residues. Looked up from germline, CDR1 is SNHLY and CDR2 is FYNNEI. Full variable domain (missing parts from reference TRBV2 and TRBJ1-1): EPEVTQTPSHQVTQMGQEVILRCVPISNHLYFYWYRQILGQKVEFLVSFYNNEISEKSEIFDDQFSVERPDGSNFTLKIRSTKLEDSAMYFCASSEGNGGATEAFFGQGTRLTVV.

The chain uses TRBV6-5 and TRBJ1-2; 7 bases are a match to TRBD1. Germline V gene sequence: CDR1 MNHEY, CDR2 SVGAGI. The V and J ends lost 7 bases and 2 bases, in that order; junction bases with no gene match: 10. The CDR3 contains 15 residues. The CDR3 reads CASTGTVGLNYGYTF. CDR3 coding DNA: TGTGCCAGCACAGGGACAGTTGGACTAAACTATGGCTACACCTTC.

The chain employs TRBV27 and TRBJ1-5; no reliable D call. Germline CDR1 MNHEY, CDR2 SMNVEV (reference sequence). Trimming cost V 0 bases and J 0 bases, with 9 bases left between them. CDR3 length: 16 amino acids. The CDR3 nucleotides read TGTGCCAGCAGTTTATCGTGGGCAGTTAGCAATCAGCCCCAGCATTTT. Translating gives CASSLSWAVSNQPQHF.

The chain employs TRBV5-3 and TRBJ2-1; 9 nucleotides align to TRBD1. Being an ORF, TRBV5-3 has a function that is uncertain. J was trimmed by 12 bases and V by 4 bases; bases with no gene match: 17. The CDR3 totals 16 residues. The CDR3 DNA follows: TGTGCCAGAAGCCGAACCCGACAGGGGGGGCCCCCGGTGCAGTTCTTC. This gives the protein CARSRTRQGGPPVQFF.

The V gene is TRBV7-9, the J gene TRBJ1-1; TRBD1 might be the D (6 bases). V lost 5 bases to trimming and J lost 1 base, with 17 bases between them. The CDR3 consists of 16 residues. Germline V lookup: CDR1 SEHNR, CDR2 FQNEAQ (reference sequence). The CDR3 loop is CASSPSQGTSNTEAFF. The CDR3 nucleotides are TGTGCCAGCAGCCCTAGCCAAGGGACATCGAACACTGAAGCTTTCTTT.

The rearrangement uses TRBV6-1 and TRBJ1-2; no clear D. Trimming cost V 1 base and J 0 bases, with 12 bases left between them. Germline V gene lookup returns CDR1 MNHNS and CDR2 SASEGT. The CDR3 is made up of 16 amino acids. As DNA, the CDR3 is TGTGCCAGCAGTGAAGACCGAGAAGGAGCTAACTATGGCTACACCTTC. Protein sequence: CASSEDREGANYGYTF.

This chain joins TRBV7-8 and TRBJ2-2; D possibly corresponds to TRBD2 (5 bases). From germline, CDR1 is SGHVS and CDR2 FQNEAQ. V shed 5 bases and J shed 3 bases, with 22 bases lying between them. The length of the CDR3 is 18 residues. The CDR3 protein is CASSLRLSLEEDTGELFF. The CDR3 nucleotides read TGTGCCAGCAGCCTCCGACTCAGCCTAGAGGAGGACACCGGGGAGCTGTTTTTT.

The chain has TRBV12-3 or TRBV12-4 and TRBJ1-1; D gene ambiguous. This CDR3 region has 13 residues. V was cut by 4 bases and J by 3 bases, with 9 bases left in between. The CDR3 region is CASSSLADTEAFF. The CDR3 DNA follows: TGTGCCAGCAGTTCCCTGGCGGACACTGAAGCTTTCTTT.

The CDR3 loop reads CASSLSSDSGIYEQYF. The CDR3 coding sequence is TGCGCCAGCAGCCTTAGTAGTGATAGCGGGATCTACGAGCAGTACTTC. The V and J genes are TRBV4-3 and TRBJ2-7, with 8 bases aligning to TRBD2. V gave up 4 bases and J gave up 3 bases; unmatched junction bases: 11. The CDR3 has 16 residues. CDR1 is LGHNA, CDR2 YSLEER, per germline.

This chain links TRBV12-5 with TRBJ1-1; D is ambiguous. Germline CDR1 is LGHNT and CDR2 is FRNRAP. V lost 5 bases and J 5 bases, leaving 18 bases between the germline ends. The CDR3 has 15 amino acids. CDR3 in amino acids: CASGPPGLFGTEAFF. The CDR3 DNA follows: TGTGCTAGTGGTCCCCCCGGACTGTTTGGAACTGAAGCTTTCTTT.

The chain carries TRBV7-2 and TRBJ2-7; 11 bases fit TRBD2. Germline-derived CDR1 and CDR2 are SGHTA and FQGNSA. Germline trimming cut 1 base from V and 4 bases from J; bases unmatched to any gene: 3. The CDR3 has 15 amino acids. CDR3 coding DNA: TGTGCCAGCAGCTTAGAAGCTAGCGGGAGGTACGAGCAGTACTTC. Translated, it gives CASSLEASGRYEQYF.

This clone was seen a handful of times. The CDR3 loop reads CASSILAEQYF. The CDR3 DNA sequence: TGTGCCAGCAGTATCTTGGCCGAGCAGTACTTC. The chain uses TRBV2 and TRBJ2-7, with no clear D. The germline V gene has CDR1 SNHLY and CDR2 FYNNEI. There are 11 residues in the CDR3. V lost 5 bases and J 6 bases, leaving 8 bases between the germline ends.

V is TRBV7-2 and J is TRBJ2-3; 12 bases line up with TRBD2. Per germline, CDR1 SGHTA and CDR2 FQGNSA. The CDR3 consists of 18 residues. With 7 bases clipped from V and 0 bases from J, the junction kept 11 bases outside the gene matches. CDR3 DNA: TGTGCCAGCACTAAAGGGACTAGCGGGCGCCCTAGCACAGATACGCAGTATTTT. It yields the protein CASTKGTSGRPSTDTQYF.

In DNA form, the CDR3 reads TGTGCCAGCAGCCCCCGGACAGAAAGCTACGAGCAGTACTTC. Amino acids: CASSPRTESYEQYF. The chain is built from TRBV7-8 and TRBJ2-7, with TRBD1 as a possible D gene (6 bases). CDR3 length: 14 amino acids. Germline V gives CDR1 SGHVS, CDR2 FQNEAQ. V was cut by 5 bases and J by 3 bases, with 14 bases left in between.

This sequence joins TRBV6-1 and TRBJ1-6; D unresolved. The V end lost 3 bases, the J end lost 7 bases, and 7 bases lay between the germline ends. This CDR3 spans 13 amino acids. Germline V gene sequence: CDR1 MNHNS, CDR2 SASEGT. CDR3 loop: CASSEKQNSPLHF. CDR3 DNA sequence: TGTGCCAGCAGTGAGAAACAGAATTCACCCCTCCACTTT.